This T cell receptor beta chain was found in a study of blood T cell repertoires in COVID-19. Here immunoSEQ multiplex PCR was the method, and the copy in TCRdb shows in-frame clones only, minus some. The data contain some 200,000 clones, about 80% of them singletons. Germline loops: CDR1 SGHVS, CDR2 FNYEAQ. Trimming cost V 4 bases and J 5 bases; bases outside gene matches: 6. CDR3 length: 15 residues. The chain is built from TRBV7-6 and TRBJ2-1; TRBD2 matches at 9 bases. Sequenced: peripheral blood. The sequence was obtained from a human donor with acute or convalescent COVID-19. The donor label of this sample is uncertain. The CDR3: CASSSSGLANNEQFF. In DNA, the CDR3 is TGTGCCAGCAGCTCGAGTGGACTAGCGAACAATGAGCAGTTCTTC.